The subject of this entry is one T cell receptor (beta chain). The data belong to a study of blood T cell repertoires in COVID-19. Study at large: Sites in the United States, Italy and Spain provided acute and convalescent COVID-19 samples.

The authors' processing: The assay estimated nucleated cells by amplifying reference gene primers. Profiling relied on immunoSEQ multiplex PCR, and the TCRdb table lists in-frame clones only, not all of them. The DNA gave D and trimming, while V, J and clone size come from that table. In the table there are around 41,000 clones, 88% of which are singletons. V was trimmed by 4 bases and J by 4 bases, leaving 19 bases between them. The CDR3 totals 16 residues. CDR1 is KGHDR and CDR2 is SFDVKD in the germline V gene. The V call is TRBV24-1, the J call TRBJ2-7, with D possibly TRBD2 on 5 matching bases. The material sequenced was peripheral blood. This receptor was identified in a human donor in a cohort sampled during active COVID-19. The chain's CDR3 is CATSDSGGPPRYEQYF. Here the CDR3 DNA reads TGTGCCACCAGTGACTCCGGAGGCCCACCGCGGTACGAGCAGTACTTC.